This TCR beta chain was sequenced in a study of PD-1 blockade in classical Hodgkin lymphoma. Study as a whole: The patients were dosed with nivolumab 3 mg/kg, infused intravenously every 2 weeks.

Using immunoSEQ multiplex PCR, the repertoire was profiled, and TCRdb retains in-frame clones only, with some absent. This table holds approximately 150,000 clones, nearly 80% found once. The study's findings and limits: It was among complete responders that baseline diversity resembled that of newly diagnosed patients. Patients starting nivolumab under 1 year after ASCT were excluded.

On this clone itself: Antigen specificity is unknown.

Patients all relapsed after autologous stem cell transplantation, and there was variation in brentuximab vedotin exposure. Under best response, outcomes were complete response, partial response or progressive disease. The receptor comes from a human donor with classical Hodgkin lymphoma. The sample was peripheral blood mononuclear cells (PBMCs), taken before the second cycle of nivolumab.

CDR3 bases: TGTGCCACCGCCCTGACAGGGGGCCCAGATACGCAGTATTTT. This sequence encodes CATALTGGPDTQYF. The chain links TRBV15 to TRBJ2-3; 10 bases align to TRBD1. The trim removed 8 bases at V and 4 bases at J, leaving 6 bases unmatched. There are 14 residues in the CDR3. Germline assignment: CDR1 LNHNV and CDR2 YYDKDF (reference sequence).